The present T cell receptor beta chain was sequenced within a study of identical twins. Each CDR3 protein is one row after TCRdb ran MiXCR on the 5' RACE reads. The table records around 470,000 distinct CDR3 sequences, 11% to 15% of them present only once. This CDR3 comprises 15 residues. V was shortened by 1 base and J by 0 bases, with 9 bases between the two germline ends. CDR1 and CDR2 (germline): SNHLY, FYNNEI. Study results and caveats: There was more out-of-frame TCR alpha sharing in monozygotic twins than models estimated.

Worth noting for this clonotype: Its antigen is undetermined.

This sample also belongs to another study, concerning yellow fever vaccine responses in identical twins.

This receptor was taken from a woman between 18 and 30 years old in good health. Sequencing used CD4+ T cells sorted from blood. The chain employs TRBV2 and TRBJ1-2, with unresolved D. The CDR3 sequence is CASSEGSATNYGYTF. CDR3 coding DNA: TGTGCCAGCAGTGAAGGATCAGCCACTAACTATGGCTACACCTTC.